The 23 T cell receptor beta chains given below trace back to one sample, sequenced in a study of blood T cell repertoires in COVID-19. Sequencing was performed with immunoSEQ multiplex PCR; in TCRdb, only in-frame clones are kept and a portion is missing. This sample has about 160,000 clones, with roughly 80% found just once. Sequencing was performed on PBMCs or T cells enriched from blood (not recorded which). Receptor source: a woman between 45 and 60 years old who had recovered from COVID-19.

This clone was recorded once. CDR3 coding DNA: TGTGCCAGCTCAGAAGGAGCGGGGGGGAGGAATGAGCAGTTCTTC. Residues: CASSEGAGGRNEQFF. The rearrangement uses TRBV18 and TRBJ2-1, with TRBD2 identical over 10 bases. The CDR3 sequence is 15 residues long. With V trimmed by 5 bases and J by 7 bases, 8 bases remained unmatched. CDR1 and CDR2 from the germline V gene are KGHSH and LQKENI.

This chain uses TRBV5-1 with TRBJ2-5; maybe TRBD1 (5 bases). V gave up 4 bases and J gave up 5 bases, with 18 bases separating them. The CDR3 covers 15 residues. Germline V gene data show CDR1 as SGHRS and CDR2 as YFSETQ. CDR3 sequence: CASSKGIGLGETQYF. DNA of the CDR3: TGCGCCAGCAGCAAGGGGATAGGGTTGGGCGAGACCCAGTACTTC.

The V and J genes are TRBV3-1 (or the pseudogene TRBV3-2) and TRBJ2-3; D possibly corresponds to TRBD2 (7 bases). This CDR3 has 18 residues. The V end lost 1 base, the J end lost 4 bases, and 21 bases lay between the germline ends. CDR1 is LGHDT, CDR2 YNNKEL, per germline (reference sequence). The CDR3 is CASSQVFAGAGRADTQYF. The CDR3 DNA sequence: TGTGCCAGCAGCCAAGTTTTTGCGGGGGCAGGCAGGGCAGATACGCAGTATTTT.

This chain's CDR3 is CASSPPGETQYF. Here the CDR3 DNA reads TGTGCCAGCAGCCCTCCGGGGGAGACCCAGTACTTC. V gene TRBV3-1 (or the pseudogene TRBV3-2) combines with J gene TRBJ2-5, with a weak D call TRBD2 (5 bases). V was cut by 4 bases and J by 5 bases, with 8 bases left in between. This CDR3 is 12 amino acids long. Germline V gene lookup returns CDR1 LGHDT and CDR2 YNNKEL (reference sequence).

A word on this clone: One end of the junction is discordant with germline, which a read error may explain. This chain connects TRBV7-7 to TRBJ2-1, with TRBD2 matching 7 bases. Germline CDR1 reads SSHAT; CDR2 reads FNYEAQ (reference sequence). This CDR3 has 15 residues. The CDR3 spells CASSPRSGVDNEQFF. The DNA of the CDR3 is TGTGCTAGCAGCCCCAGAAGCGGGGTGGACAATGAGCAGTTCTTC.

This clone came up once. The chain joins TRBV3-1 (or the pseudogene TRBV3-2) to TRBJ1-4, with D tentatively TRBD1 (5 bases). V was shortened by 1 base and J by 8 bases, with 14 bases between the two germline ends. Germline CDR1 and CDR2: LGHDT and YNNKEL (reference sequence). The CDR3 is 15 residues long. This CDR3 reads CASSQGGRALEKLFF. CDR3 coding DNA: TGTGCCAGCAGCCAAGGGGGCAGAGCCCTAGAAAAACTGTTTTTT.

The chain uses TRBV6-2 or TRBV6-3 and TRBJ1-5; TRBD1 might be the D (5 bases). From germline, CDR1 is MNHEY and CDR2 SVGEGT. V lost 4 bases and J 11 bases, leaving 12 bases between the germline ends. There are 12 residues in the CDR3. CDR3 in DNA: TGTGCCAGCAGTTCCCAGGGTGGAACCCAGCATTTT. It translates to CASSSQGGTQHF.

This sequence joins TRBV12-3 or TRBV12-4 and TRBJ2-7, with 9 bases lining up with TRBD1. Trimming cost V 6 bases and J 5 bases; bases outside gene matches: 5. This CDR3 contains 13 residues. The CDR3 loop reads CASREGQGDEQYF. Written as DNA, the CDR3 is TGTGCCAGCAGGGAGGGACAGGGAGACGAGCAGTACTTC.

The gene calls are TRBV19 and TRBJ2-2; D is perhaps TRBD1 (5 bases). V was pared by 5 bases and J by 10 bases, with 8 bases between. The CDR3 covers 11 residues. Germline V lookup: CDR1 LNHDA, CDR2 SQIVND (reference sequence). The CDR3 protein is CASSSGSELFF. CDR3 DNA sequence: TGTGCCAGTAGTTCAGGGTCGGAGCTGTTTTTT.

The chain recombines TRBV2 with TRBJ2-3; D is possibly TRBD1 (6 bases). The V gene's germline CDR1 is SNHLY and CDR2 FYNNEI. The CDR3 loop spans 17 amino acids. Trimming stripped 6 bases from V and 1 base from J, with 20 bases between. CDR3 sequence reads: CASSSNKGVSRTDTQYF. The CDR3 DNA follows: TGTGCCAGCAGCTCCAATAAGGGGGTGTCGCGCACAGATACGCAGTATTTT.

The CDR3: CASSLVTGSEKLFF. The CDR3 DNA reads TGTGCCAGCAGCTTAGTGACGGGAAGCGAAAAACTGTTTTTT. The chain has TRBV7-2 and TRBJ1-4; the D is unclear. The germline V and J ends were trimmed by 1 base and 8 bases, with 11 bases remaining between them. Germline V gives CDR1 SGHTA, CDR2 FQGNSA. The CDR3 loop spans 14 amino acids. The full variable domain, its missing parts supplied by reference TRBV7-2 and TRBJ1-4, is GAGVSQSPSNKVTEKGKDVELRCDPISGHTALYWYRQSLGQGLEFLIYFQGNSAPDKSGLPSDRFSAERTGGSVSTLTIQRTQQEDSAVYLCASSLVTGSEKLFFGSGTQLSVL.

This clone appeared once. The chain recombines TRBV18 with TRBJ2-5, with D uncertain. Trimming took 3 bases from V and 4 from J, leaving 15 bases between them. The CDR3 loop spans 15 amino acids. Germline V gene data show CDR1 as KGHSH and CDR2 as LQKENI. In DNA form, the CDR3 reads TGTGCCAGCTCACCGACCCCAGGAATACGAGAGACCCAGTACTTC. This gives the protein CASSPTPGIRETQYF.

The chain joins TRBV29-1 to TRBJ2-7; D remains unclear. V lost 5 bases to trimming and J lost 4 bases, with 12 bases between them. Germline lookup yields CDR1 SQVTM and CDR2 ANQGSEA. The CDR3 is 12 residues long. The CDR3 sequence: CSVSIGVYEQYF. The CDR3 coding sequence is TGCAGCGTTTCCATCGGAGTATACGAGCAGTACTTC.

This clone occurred many times. The chain combines TRBV29-1 with TRBJ2-7; 7 bases line up with TRBD2. The CDR3 sequence is 16 residues long. Per germline, CDR1 SQVTM and CDR2 ANQGSEA. With 6 bases clipped from V and 4 bases from J, the junction kept 18 bases outside the gene matches. In nucleotides, the CDR3 is TGCAGCGTGGGGGGAGGCAGCGGGGATCCCAATTACGAGCAGTACTTC. It encodes CSVGGGSGDPNYEQYF.

V is TRBV18 and J is TRBJ2-1, with 10 bases lining up with TRBD1. This CDR3 spans 12 amino acids. From germline, CDR1 is KGHSH and CDR2 LQKENI. With V trimmed by 5 bases and J by 10 bases, 2 bases remained unmatched. CDR3 amino acids: CASSTGQGEQFF. Here the CDR3 DNA reads TGTGCCAGCTCAACGGGACAGGGGGAGCAGTTCTTC.

This clone was counted at least ten times. The rearrangement uses TRBV4-1 and TRBJ2-5; 8 nucleotides agree with TRBD1. The CDR3 totals 15 residues. Losses at the gene ends were 2 bases for V and 2 bases for J; bases not matched to a gene: 4. Germline V gives CDR1 MGHRA, CDR2 YSYEKL. The CDR3 loop is CASSQSTGAQETQYF. The CDR3 region has the DNA TGCGCCAGCAGCCAATCGACAGGGGCTCAAGAGACCCAGTACTTC.

The chain uses TRBV4-2 and TRBJ1-3; 8 positions match TRBD1. The CDR3 spans 16 residues. Unmatched junction bases numbered 13, after V lost 8 bases and J lost 4 bases. Germline lookup yields CDR1 LGHNA and CDR2 YNFKEQ. This CDR3 is CASAQPQGAGGNTIYF. CDR3 DNA sequence: TGTGCCAGCGCTCAACCGCAGGGGGCTGGAGGAAACACCATATATTTT.

The chain recombines TRBV6-5 with TRBJ1-1; 8 bases are shared with TRBD1. Trimming took 7 bases from V and 8 from J; bases not matched to a gene: 12. The CDR3 length is 14 residues. Germline values: CDR1 MNHEY, CDR2 SVGAGI. The CDR3 sequence: CASIQNRGQAEAFF. The CDR3 nucleotides are TGTGCCAGCATCCAGAACCGGGGACAGGCCGAAGCTTTCTTT.

This clone was counted a few times. The chain employs TRBV6-5 and TRBJ2-7; perhaps TRBD2 as D (6 bases). This CDR3 comprises 15 residues. Deletions cut 10 bases from V and 4 bases from J, with 23 bases between. Germline V gene sequence: CDR1 MNHEY, CDR2 SVGAGI. CDR3 nucleotide sequence: TGTGCCACCATGGGAGGAGGGACGTCCAGGTACGAGCAGTACTTC. Amino acids: CATMGGGTSRYEQYF.

The rearrangement joins TRBV11-2 to TRBJ1-2; D not certain. This CDR3 comprises 15 residues. The V end was cut by 0 bases, the J end by 2 bases, with 10 bases between. The germline V gene encodes CDR1 SGHAT and CDR2 FQNNGV. The CDR3 coding sequence is TGTGCCAGCAGCTTAGATCCAGGCCTCAACTATGGCTACACCTTC. The encoded protein is CASSLDPGLNYGYTF. The variable domain in full, completed from reference TRBV11-2 and TRBJ1-2, reads EAGVAQSPRYKIIEKRQSVAFWCNPISGHATLYWYQQILGQGPKLLIQFQNNGVVDDSQLPKDRFSAERLKGVDSTLKIQPAKLEDSAVYLCASSLDPGLNYGYTFGSGTRLTVV.

The chain employs TRBV3-1 (or the pseudogene TRBV3-2) and TRBJ2-2, with D tentatively TRBD1 (5 bases). Germline lookup yields CDR1 LGHDT and CDR2 YNNKEL (reference sequence). The ends were cut back, 0 bases at V and 4 bases at J, with 6 bases in the middle. The CDR3 extends over 14 amino acids. CDR3 in amino acids: CASSQETATGELFF. The CDR3, as DNA: TGTGCCAGCAGCCAAGAGACAGCCACCGGGGAGCTGTTTTTT.

The V and J genes are TRBV4-2 and TRBJ1-5; D is ambiguous. CDR3 length: 17 residues. Germline V gene data show CDR1 as LGHNA and CDR2 as YNFKEQ. Between the trimmed V and J ends, which lost 0 bases and 5 bases, there was a span of 17 bases. CDR3 nucleotide sequence: TGTGCCAGCAGCCAAGACGGTTTGGGGAGGGCGGATCAGCCCCAGCATTTT. Translation: CASSQDGLGRADQPQHF.

The gene calls are TRBV7-9 and TRBJ1-2; D remains ambiguous. The length of the CDR3 is 15 residues. V was shortened by 3 bases and J by 3 bases, with 14 bases between the two germline ends. Germline V CDR1 and CDR2: SEHNR, FQNEAQ (reference sequence). In nucleotides, the CDR3 is TGTGCCAGCAGCTTGAGGGAAACGAGTGACTATGGCTACACCTTC. Its protein product is CASSLRETSDYGYTF.